Listed below are T cell receptor beta chains from one sample, sequenced in a study of beta chain features in type 1 diabetes. TCRdb's copy holds only in-frame clones and misses some; the assay was immunoSEQ multiplex PCR. The table has under 850,000 clones, 13% seen once. The sequencing sample was made of naive CD4+ T cells from blood. These receptors were taken from a man younger than 35 with type 1 diabetes. Both conserved end residues are part of each CDR3. D genes are given only for firm matches. Only some rows state a clone size, as once, few, many or a class for expanded clones.

clone_size j_call v_call d_call cdr3_aa cdr3_nt
. TRBJ1-1 TRBV6-6 . CASRGRESVTEAFF TGTGCCAGCCGGGGCAGGGAATCGGTCACTGAAGCTTTCTTT
few TRBJ2-1 TRBV9 . CASSVGWQGVWDEQFF TGTGCCAGCAGCGTAGGCTGGCAAGGGGTCTGGGATGAGCAGTTCTTC
few TRBJ2-7 TRBV30 TRBD1 CAWSAQGATEQYF TGTGCCTGGAGTGCACAGGGGGCAACTGAGCAGTACTTC
. TRBJ1-1 TRBV11-3 . CASSLEGGVQGREAFF TGTGCCAGCAGCTTAGAGGGAGGAGTCCAGGGCCGCGAAGCTTTCTTT
few TRBJ2-5 TRBV7-9 . CASSPKGETQYF TGTGCCAGCAGCCCAAAGGGGGAGACCCAGTACTTC
. TRBJ1-5 TRBV30 . CAWSVQEGGNQPQHF TGTGCCTGGAGTGTACAAGAGGGGGGCAATCAGCCCCAGCATTTT
. TRBJ1-2 TRBV5-4 TRBD1 CASSADPGTGGSGYTF TGTGCCAGCAGCGCCGATCCCGGGACAGGGGGCTCTGGCTACACCTTC
. TRBJ1-1 TRBV13 . CASSRPGLGVPGTEAFF TGTGCCAGCAGCCGCCCCGGACTAGGTGTCCCGGGCACTGAAGCTTTCTTT
few TRBJ2-2 TRBV7-3 . CASSSRLRAGQNTGELFF TGTGCCAGCAGCTCCCGGTTGAGGGCAGGGCAGAACACCGGGGAGCTGTTTTTT
. TRBJ2-1 TRBV30 . CAWSVGSTYNEQFF TGTGCCTGGAGTGTGGGAAGTACCTACAATGAGCAGTTCTTC
few TRBJ1-2 TRBV5-1 . CASSAQNGYTF TGCGCCAGCAGCGCCCAGAATGGCTACACCTTC
. TRBJ1-2 TRBV9 TRBD1 CASSPPGTDVYGYTF TGTGCCAGCAGCCCCCCCGGGACAGACGTTTATGGCTACACCTTC
. TRBJ2-3 TRBV5-1 . CASSLDSSTDTQYF TGCGCCAGCAGCCTTGACTCTAGCACAGATACGCAGTATTTT
. TRBJ2-7 TRBV5-1 . CASSFSGPGHGEQYF TGCGCCAGCAGCTTTTCCGGACCAGGGCATGGAGAGCAGTACTTC
. TRBJ2-1 TRBV7-2 . CASSLLSSYNEQFF TGTGCCAGCAGCTTATTAAGCTCCTACAATGAGCAGTTCTTC
few TRBJ1-2 TRBV2 . CASSGRESNYGYTF TGTGCCAGCAGCGGCCGGGAGTCGAACTATGGCTACACCTTC
. TRBJ1-6 TRBV7-9 . CASSSQGYNSPLHF TGTGCCAGCAGCTCGCAGGGGTATAATTCACCCCTCCACTTT